One sample yielded the 19 T cell receptor beta chains listed below, sequenced in a study of T cells in localized non-small cell lung cancer (dated by TCRdb to 2018 to 2021). Libraries were made using the immunoSEQ multiplex PCR assay. The table comes from immuneACCESS by way of TCRdb, which keeps in-frame sequences with V and J called. Part of the clones is missing from these tables; in studies checked, under half for an unresolved V gene and the rest for unknown reasons. In all, the sample holds 70,000 to 90,000 clones, and about 84% of those were seen once. In total, the top ten clones hold about a tenth of the sample. This specimen consisted of peripheral blood, obtained before any cancer treatment. The source of these receptors is a female donor older than 55 with stage I lung adenocarcinoma.

The sample holds one count of this clone. The V gene is TRBV5-6, the J gene TRBJ1-1; D unresolved. Germline V gene sequence: CDR1 SGHDT, CDR2 YYEEEE. V was cut by 0 bases and J by 2 bases, with 2 bases left in between. This CDR3 has 12 residues. The CDR3 bases are TGTGCCAGCAGCTTGGATAACACTGAAGCTTTCTTT. It yields the protein CASSLDNTEAFF.

The genes are TRBV27 and TRBJ2-3; D uncertain. Germline CDR1 is MNHEY and CDR2 is SMNVEV (reference sequence). The CDR3 runs to 14 residues. The V and J ends lost 5 bases and 1 base respectively, with 10 bases between them. CDR3 nucleotide sequence: TGTGCCAGCAGTCTTTTTGATGGCACAGATACGCAGTATTTT. Translating it yields CASSLFDGTDTQYF.

The V gene is TRBV9, the J gene TRBJ2-3, with 8 bases identical to TRBD2. V dropped 3 bases and J dropped 0; count of bases not matched to a gene: 9. The CDR3 has 17 amino acids. Germline-derived CDR1 and CDR2 are SGDLS and YYNGEE. CDR3 region: CASSANPGGLSTDTQYF. The CDR3 nucleotides are TGTGCCAGCAGCGCTAACCCGGGGGGGCTTAGCACAGATACGCAGTATTTT.

This clone showed up just a few times. This chain connects TRBV7-6 to TRBJ2-3; D perhaps matches TRBD2 (6 bases). From germline, CDR1 is SGHVS and CDR2 FNYEAQ. V lost 1 base and J 3 bases, leaving 14 bases between the germline ends. The CDR3 runs to 16 residues. CDR3 DNA: TGTGCCAGCAGCTTAGGGGTCGGGGGAGAGACAGATACGCAGTATTTT. Its translation is CASSLGVGGETDTQYF.

The chain carries TRBV7-2 and TRBJ1-4; D is unresolved. The V end lost 1 base, the J end lost 5 bases, and 5 bases lay between the germline ends. The CDR3 sequence is 13 residues long. Per germline, CDR1 SGHTA and CDR2 FQGNSA. CDR3 nucleotide sequence: TGTGCCAGCAGCTTAGGTCCCAATGAAAAACTGTTTTTT. It encodes CASSLGPNEKLFF.

V usage is TRBV11-1 and J usage is TRBJ1-1, with TRBD1 matching 8 bases. J lost 7 bases, V lost 6 bases, and 10 bases had no gene match. The CDR3 has 14 amino acids. The germline CDR1 and CDR2 sequences are SGHAT and FQDESV (reference sequence). CDR3 DNA: TGTGCCAGCAGTTCTCAGGGGGCTCGGGTTGAAGCTTTCTTT. Translating gives CASSSQGARVEAFF.

J is TRBJ2-2 and V is TRBV11-3; the D is unclear. The CDR3 extends over 14 amino acids. CDR1 and CDR2 from the germline V gene are SGHNT and YENEEA. Trimming removed 5 bases from V and 4 bases from J, with 11 bases in between. CDR3 bases: TGTGCCAGCAGCCACTCGGGTAGCACCGGGGAGCTGTTTTTT. Protein sequence: CASSHSGSTGELFF.

The rearrangement joins TRBV9 to TRBJ1-1; 8 nucleotides match TRBD1. V lost 6 bases, J lost 6 bases, and 7 bases stayed unmatched. CDR3 length: 13 residues. Germline CDR1 is SGDLS and CDR2 is YYNGEE. The CDR3, as DNA: TGTGCCAGCACGCGGACAGGGAAGTCTGAAGCTTTCTTT. Its translation is CASTRTGKSEAFF.

This clone showed up just a few times. The chain uses TRBV2 and TRBJ2-5; TRBD2 is a possible D gene (6 bases). Trimming left V 8 bases short and J 5 bases short, with 18 bases between. CDR3 length equals 14 residues. The V gene's germline CDR1 is SNHLY and CDR2 FYNNEI. The DNA of the CDR3 is TGTGCCAGCGGCACCGGGGGATCTGGGGAGACCCAGTACTTC. The encoded protein is CASGTGGSGETQYF.

The gene calls are TRBV5-1 and TRBJ2-2; 10 nucleotides align to TRBD2. Losses at the gene ends were 7 bases for V and 4 bases for J; bases not matched to a gene: 4. The CDR3 totals 14 residues. CDR1 and CDR2 (germline): SGHRS, YFSETQ. This CDR3 reads CASGWTSGTGELFF. The DNA of the CDR3 is TGCGCCAGCGGATGGACTAGCGGCACCGGGGAGCTGTTTTTT.

The chain recombines TRBV6-5 with TRBJ1-5, with D perhaps TRBD1 (5 bases). Between the trimmed V and J ends, which lost 5 bases and 0 bases, there was a span of 11 bases. Germline CDR1 and CDR2: MNHEY and SVGAGI. The CDR3 consists of 15 residues. The CDR3 loop reads CASSRTPYSNQPQHF. CDR3 coding DNA: TGTGCCAGCAGTCGGACACCTTATAGCAATCAGCCCCAGCATTTT.

The chain is built from TRBV9 and TRBJ1-2; 9 nucleotides align to TRBD1. The CDR3 length is 17 residues. Trimming at V came to 0 bases and at J to 2 bases, leaving 8 bases not matched to a gene. Germline V gives CDR1 SGDLS, CDR2 YYNGEE. The CDR3 DNA is TGTGCCAGCAGCGTAGCACCGGACAGGGGAAGCAACTATGGCTACACCTTC. This translates into CASSVAPDRGSNYGYTF.

As for this clone: The DNA is omitted, as the CDR3 cannot be located on it reliably, and the CDR3 follows TCRdb's listing. V is TRBV7-2 and J is TRBJ1-2. The CDR3 numbers 15 amino acids, ends counted. Germline V CDR1 and CDR2: SGHTA, FQGNSA. CDR3 loop: CASSLPFLENYGYTF.

This chain links TRBV5-1 with TRBJ2-7, with D possibly TRBD1 on 6 matching bases. Trimming stripped 0 bases from V and 1 base from J, with 17 bases between. The CDR3 extends over 17 amino acids. CDR1 and CDR2 (germline): SGHRS, YFSETQ. This chain's CDR3 is CASSLDAAGANSYEQYF. For the CDR3, the DNA is TGCGCCAGCAGCTTGGATGCGGCAGGGGCAAATTCCTACGAGCAGTACTTC. The variable domain in full, completed from reference TRBV5-1 and TRBJ2-7, reads KAGVTQTPRYLIKTRGQQVTLSCSPISGHRSVSWYQQTPGQGLQFLFEYFSETQRNKGNFPGRFSGRQFSNSRSEMNVSTLELGDSALYLCASSLDAAGANSYEQYFGPGTRLTVT.

V is TRBV6-6 and J is TRBJ1-3; 7 positions agree with TRBD1. This CDR3 spans 16 amino acids. The ends lost 7 bases at V and 0 bases at J; junction bases unmatched: 9. Germline V gene lookup returns CDR1 MNHNY and CDR2 SVGAGI (reference sequence). Here the CDR3 reads CASTPTGLLSGNTIYF. In DNA, the CDR3 is TGTGCCAGCACCCCGACAGGGCTGCTCTCTGGAAACACCATATATTTT.

The rearrangement links TRBV9 to TRBJ1-2; no clear D gene. The CDR3 totals 14 residues. V lost 4 bases, J lost 2 bases, and 12 bases lay in between. From germline, CDR1 is SGDLS and CDR2 YYNGEE. CDR3 bases: TGTGCCAGCAGCCCATACGCAGCAAACTATGGCTACACCTTC. It is translated as CASSPYAANYGYTF.

The V gene is TRBV28, the J gene TRBJ2-1; 9 bases agree with TRBD2. CDR1 is MDHEN and CDR2 is SYDVKM in the germline V gene. V lost 5 bases and J lost 5; bases outside the gene matches: 7. The CDR3 runs 15 residues. Written as DNA, the CDR3 is TGTGCCAGCAGTCCCCGGACTAGCGCCCACAATGAGCAGTTCTTC. Translated, it gives CASSPRTSAHNEQFF. The whole variable domain, remainder taken from reference TRBV28 and TRBJ2-1, is DVKVTQSSRYLVKRTGEKVFLECVQDMDHENMFWYRQDPGLGLRLIYFSYDVKMKEKGDIPEGYSVSREKKERFSLILESASTNQTSMYLCASSPRTSAHNEQFFGPGTRLTVL.

The chain recombines TRBV7-2 with TRBJ2-7; no firm D call. Germline CDR1 reads SGHTA; CDR2 reads FQGNSA. Trimming left V 6 bases short and J 6 bases short, with 15 bases between. The CDR3 length is 13 residues. This CDR3 reads CASSLGWVGEQYF. CDR3 bases: TGTGCCAGCAGTCTTGGGTGGGTTGGCGAGCAGTACTTC.

This chain connects TRBV7-2 to TRBJ1-2, with a tentative D call TRBD1 (5 bases). Germline CDR1 is SGHTA and CDR2 is FQGNSA. Trimming pared 1 base from V and 8 bases from J, leaving 8 bases between. The CDR3 length is 12 residues. For the CDR3, the DNA is TGTGCCAGCAGCTTAGGGGGCGGAGGCTACACCTTC. This sequence encodes CASSLGGGGYTF.